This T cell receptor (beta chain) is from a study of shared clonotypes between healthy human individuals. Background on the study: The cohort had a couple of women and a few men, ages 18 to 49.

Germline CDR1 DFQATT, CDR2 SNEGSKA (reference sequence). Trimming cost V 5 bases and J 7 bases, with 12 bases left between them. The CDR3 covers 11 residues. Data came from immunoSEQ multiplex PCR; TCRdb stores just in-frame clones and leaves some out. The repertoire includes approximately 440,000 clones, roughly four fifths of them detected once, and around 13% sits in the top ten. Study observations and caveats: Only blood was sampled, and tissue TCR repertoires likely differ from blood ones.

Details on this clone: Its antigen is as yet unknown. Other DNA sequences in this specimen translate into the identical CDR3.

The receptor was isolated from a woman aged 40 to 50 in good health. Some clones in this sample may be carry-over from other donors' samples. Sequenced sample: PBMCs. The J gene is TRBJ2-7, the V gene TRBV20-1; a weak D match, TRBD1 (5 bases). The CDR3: CSAGRAYEQYF. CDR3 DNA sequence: TGCAGTGCTGGCAGGGCATATGAGCAGTACTTC.